This TCR beta chain was sequenced for a study of Ad26.COV2.S vaccination and SARS-CoV-2 variants. Details on this clone: Its specificity is not known.

Treatment in this sample: roughly 20 received Ad26.COV2.S at low or high dose, single or two shots; 5 received placebo; per-sample allocation not given. All samples were drawn on day 63, counting from the first vaccine or placebo injection. Whole-study findings and limits: Assessments of TCR breadth and depth may have underestimated the total T cell responses.

Sequencing used immunoSEQ multiplex PCR; TCRdb keeps in-frame clones, though not all of them. The sample lists under 500,000 clones; over 80% were seen once. From germline, CDR1 is MNHEY and CDR2 SMNVEV (reference sequence). J was trimmed by 8 bases and V by 6 bases; bases with no gene match: 16. This CDR3 is built from 16 residues. The chain couples TRBV27 to TRBJ2-1; TRBD1 matches 7 bases. Specimen: peripheral blood, collected in a trial of Ad26.COV2.S vaccine versus placebo. The sequence was obtained from a person aged 18-65 years who received the Ad26.COV2.S COVID-19 vaccine or a placebo. DNA of the CDR3: TGTGCCAGCAGAGACTTGACAGGGACGCGGTCGGATGAGCAGTTCTTC. It translates to CASRDLTGTRSDEQFF.